This T cell receptor beta chain derives from a study of blood T cell repertoires in COVID-19. Libraries were prepared by immunoSEQ multiplex PCR; TCRdb keeps only in-frame clonotypes and omits some of them. This sample carries about 150,000 clones, 86% of them seen once, and the ten largest clones take 3.5% to 4%. Sequenced input: peripheral blood. The receptor was isolated from a woman in her 70s with acute or convalescent COVID-19.

The CDR3 protein is CATSRETGEAFF. The CDR3 DNA is TGTGCCACCAGCAGAGAGACAGGGGAAGCTTTCTTT. The chain combines TRBV15 with TRBJ1-1, with 7 bases identical to TRBD1. The CDR3 totals 12 residues. Germline V CDR1 and CDR2: LNHNV, YYDKDF (reference sequence). V lost 0 bases and J lost 8; bases outside the gene matches: 0.